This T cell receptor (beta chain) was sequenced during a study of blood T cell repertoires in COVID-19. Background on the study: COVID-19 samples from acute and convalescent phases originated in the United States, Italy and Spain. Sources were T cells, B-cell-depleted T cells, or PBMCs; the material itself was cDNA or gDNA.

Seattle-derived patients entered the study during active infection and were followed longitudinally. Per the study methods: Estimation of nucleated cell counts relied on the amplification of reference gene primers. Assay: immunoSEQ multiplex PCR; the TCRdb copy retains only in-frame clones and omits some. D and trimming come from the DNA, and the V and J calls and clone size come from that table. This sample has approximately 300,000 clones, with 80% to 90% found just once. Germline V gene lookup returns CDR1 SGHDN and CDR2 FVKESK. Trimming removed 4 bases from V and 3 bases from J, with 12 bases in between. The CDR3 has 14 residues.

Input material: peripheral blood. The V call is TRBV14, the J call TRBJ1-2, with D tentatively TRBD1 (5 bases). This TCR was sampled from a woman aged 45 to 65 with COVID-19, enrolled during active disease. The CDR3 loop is CASSPQGTYYGYTF. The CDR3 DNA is TGTGCCAGCAGCCCCCAGGGAACCTACTATGGCTACACCTTC.